The 21 T cell receptor beta chains given below trace back to one sample, sequenced in a study of blood T cell repertoires in COVID-19. TCRdb's copy holds only in-frame clones and misses some; the assay was immunoSEQ multiplex PCR. The top ten hold 6.9% of the sample, which has 280,000 or so clones, about nine tenths seen once. The sample consisted of peripheral blood. The receptors shown here come from a woman under 40 who had recovered from COVID-19.

The chain links TRBV28 to TRBJ1-5; perhaps TRBD1 as D (6 bases). The V and J ends lost 5 bases and 0 bases respectively, with 11 bases between them. The CDR3 loop spans 15 amino acids. Germline-derived CDR1 and CDR2 are MDHEN and SYDVKM. The CDR3 DNA reads as TGTGCCAGCAGTCCCGGGACATATAGCAATCAGCCCCAGCATTTT. The encoded protein is CASSPGTYSNQPQHF. The variable domain in full, with the rest retrieved from reference TRBV28 and TRBJ1-5, is DVKVTQSSRYLVKRTGEKVFLECVQDMDHENMFWYRQDPGLGLRLIYFSYDVKMKEKGDIPEGYSVSREKKERFSLILESASTNQTSMYLCASSPGTYSNQPQHFGDGTRLSIL.

The chain couples TRBV4-3 to TRBJ2-2; 7 nucleotides line up with TRBD1. The V gene's germline CDR1 is LGHNA and CDR2 YSLEER. CDR3 length equals 19 residues. After removal of 0 bases from V and 0 bases from J, the junction contained 10 bases not matched to a gene. The DNA for the CDR3 is TGCGCCAGCAGCCAAGATTGGGCCCCGGGACAGTCGAACACCGGGGAGCTGTTTTTT. Translating it yields CASSQDWAPGQSNTGELFF.

The chain is built from TRBV20-1 and TRBJ1-2; unclear D gene. This CDR3 region has 11 residues. Germline-derived CDR1 and CDR2 are DFQATT and SNEGSKA (reference sequence). CDR3 region: CTHRLGYGYTF. The CDR3 DNA reads as TGCACCCATCGGCTAGGCTATGGCTACACCTTC.

This sequence joins TRBV28 and TRBJ2-7; D is ambiguous. Trimming left V 5 bases short and J 7 bases short, with 15 bases between. The CDR3 length is 13 residues. Germline CDR1 and CDR2: MDHEN and SYDVKM. The CDR3 DNA reads as TGTGCCAGCAGTGTGTCAGGATCGTGGGAGCAGTACTTC. As protein: CASSVSGSWEQYF. Using reference TRBV28 and TRBJ2-7 for the parts outside the CDR3, the full variable domain is DVKVTQSSRYLVKRTGEKVFLECVQDMDHENMFWYRQDPGLGLRLIYFSYDVKMKEKGDIPEGYSVSREKKERFSLILESASTNQTSMYLCASSVSGSWEQYFGPGTRLTVT.

This chain joins TRBV28 and TRBJ2-1; possibly TRBD1 for D (6 bases). Germline V gives CDR1 MDHEN, CDR2 SYDVKM. Trimming shortened V by 0 bases and J by 4 bases, and 13 bases separated the two germline ends. The CDR3 length is 16 residues. The CDR3 DNA sequence: TGTGCCAGCAGTTTATGGGGGCAGGGGTCGTACAATGAGCAGTTCTTC. It yields the protein CASSLWGQGSYNEQFF. Together with reference TRBV28 and TRBJ2-1, the CDR3 gives the full variable domain: DVKVTQSSRYLVKRTGEKVFLECVQDMDHENMFWYRQDPGLGLRLIYFSYDVKMKEKGDIPEGYSVSREKKERFSLILESASTNQTSMYLCASSLWGQGSYNEQFFGPGTRLTVL.

V is TRBV28 and J is TRBJ1-2; 8 nucleotides match TRBD1. Germline CDR1 MDHEN, CDR2 SYDVKM. Trimming took 3 bases from V and 8 from J; bases not matched to a gene: 2. The CDR3 has 12 amino acids. The CDR3 bases are TGTGCCAGCAGTTTCGGACAGGGCGGCTACACCTTC. This translates into CASSFGQGGYTF.

This sequence joins TRBV6-2 or TRBV6-3 and TRBJ2-7; 11 bases map to TRBD1. This CDR3 spans 15 amino acids. V shed 6 bases, J shed 4 bases, and the junction held 8 bases outside the gene matches. Germline V lookup: CDR1 MNHEY, CDR2 SVGEGT. The CDR3 nucleotides read TGTGCCAGCAGCCCTGTTGGGACAGGGGGGTACGAGCAGTACTTC. Amino acid sequence: CASSPVGTGGYEQYF.

The chain is built from TRBV4-1 and TRBJ2-5, with D maybe TRBD2 (6 bases). V dropped 4 bases and J dropped 5 bases, with 14 bases sitting between them. Germline-derived CDR1 and CDR2 are MGHRA and YSYEKL. This CDR3 spans 14 amino acids. This CDR3 is CASSRQSSVETQYF. The CDR3 nucleotides read TGCGCCAGCAGCCGTCAATCTAGCGTGGAGACCCAGTACTTC.

Of note for this clone: One end of the junction varies from germline; a read error may be responsible. The chain couples TRBV28 to TRBJ1-6; D is unclear. This CDR3 region has 14 residues. Germline CDR1 and CDR2: MDHEN and SYDVKM. CDR3 nucleotide sequence: TGTGCCAGCAGTTTTGAGCGCTATGACCCGCCGAAGATATTT. Translating it yields CASSFERYDPPKIF.

In its sample, this clone was seen once. The chain is built from TRBV10-3 and TRBJ2-2; a weak D match, TRBD1 (6 bases). CDR3 length: 13 residues. Between the trimmed V and J ends, which lost 10 bases and 6 bases, there was a span of 15 bases. CDR1 is ENHRY and CDR2 is SYGVKD in the germline V gene. In DNA, the CDR3 is TGTGCCACTAGGGAGTCAGGGGCCGGGGAGCTGTTTTTT. Protein: CATRESGAGELFF.

This chain connects TRBV9 to TRBJ1-4; TRBD1 aligns across 10 bases. The CDR3 totals 15 residues. The germline gives CDR1 SGDLS, CDR2 YYNGEE. Trimming took 3 bases from V and 6 from J; bases not matched to a gene: 5. The CDR3 coding sequence is TGTGCCAGCAGCGGGCACGGGACAGGGGATGAAAAACTGTTTTTT. As protein: CASSGHGTGDEKLFF. Full variable domain (rest looked up from reference TRBV9 and TRBJ1-4): DSGVTQTPKHLITATGQRVTLRCSPRSGDLSVYWYQQSLDQGLQFLIQYYNGEERAKGNILERFSAQQFPDLHSELNLSSLELGDSALYFCASSGHGTGDEKLFFGSGTQLSVL.

The chain links TRBV25-1 to TRBJ1-2, with 9 bases lining up with TRBD1. Germline V lookup: CDR1 MGHDK, CDR2 SYGVNS. Losses at the gene ends were 3 bases for V and 4 bases for J; bases not matched to a gene: 6. There are 15 residues in the CDR3. DNA of the CDR3: TGTGCCAGCAGTGACCCTGGGACAGGGATCTATGGCTACACCTTC. It specifies CASSDPGTGIYGYTF.

The J gene is TRBJ1-1, the V gene TRBV2; D not certain. This CDR3 is 13 amino acids long. In germline, CDR1 is SNHLY, CDR2 FYNNEI. The ends were cut back, 7 bases at V and 1 base at J, with 10 bases in the middle. DNA for the CDR3: TGTGCCAGCACCCTTCCAGGGAACACTGAAGCTTTCTTT. The encoded protein is CASTLPGNTEAFF.

This chain links TRBV2 with TRBJ1-6; TRBD1 matches at 8 bases. The germline CDR1 and CDR2 sequences are SNHLY and FYNNEI. This CDR3 spans 17 amino acids. V lost 6 bases and J lost 12; bases outside the gene matches: 19. CDR3 nucleotide sequence: TGTGCCAGCAGCTGGGACAGGATAATAGAAGGTAAAGGACCCCTCCACTTT. Translation: CASSWDRIIEGKGPLHF.

The chain combines TRBV5-1 with TRBJ2-7; 8 nucleotides match TRBD1. Unmatched junction bases numbered 11, after V lost 0 bases and J lost 6 bases. The length of the CDR3 is 16 residues. The germline gives CDR1 SGHRS, CDR2 YFSETQ. CDR3 bases: TGCGCCAGCAGCTTGGCCGTGCCAGGGGGCCTCTTCGAGCAGTACTTC. It is translated as CASSLAVPGGLFEQYF.

This rearrangement joins TRBV3-1 (or the pseudogene TRBV3-2) to TRBJ2-2; 12 positions match TRBD2. This CDR3 has 15 residues. Germline assignment: CDR1 LGHDT and CDR2 YNNKEL (reference sequence). Losses at the gene ends were 3 bases for V and 7 bases for J; bases not matched to a gene: 3. The CDR3, as DNA: TGTGCCAGCAGCCACCTGACTAGCGGGGGCGGGGAGCTGTTTTTT. Protein sequence: CASSHLTSGGGELFF.

The chain couples TRBV3-1 (or the pseudogene TRBV3-2) to TRBJ1-4; D gene unclear. Germline CDR1 reads LGHDT; CDR2 reads YNNKEL (reference sequence). This CDR3 comprises 15 residues. V lost 4 bases and J 5 bases, leaving 14 bases between the germline ends. The CDR3 coding sequence is TGTGCCAGCAGCCGATCCGGGAGCCTAAATGAAAAACTGTTTTTT. Translated, it gives CASSRSGSLNEKLFF.

V is TRBV12-3 or TRBV12-4 and J is TRBJ1-1; D may be TRBD1 (5 bases). Between the trimmed V and J ends, which lost 3 bases and 4 bases, there was a span of 9 bases. The CDR3 is 13 residues long. Written as DNA, the CDR3 is TGTGCCAGCAGTTTCGGGGGGACCACTGAAGCTTTCTTT. This encodes CASSFGGTTEAFF.

The table lists this clone with a few counts. The CDR3 reads CATSRERGGTDTQYF. The CDR3 DNA is TGTGCCACCAGCAGAGAGCGGGGGGGCACAGATACGCAGTATTTT. The chain recombines TRBV15 with TRBJ2-3; 8 bases fit TRBD2. CDR3 size: 15 residues. Germline V gene data show CDR1 as LNHNV and CDR2 as YYDKDF (reference sequence). Trimming at V came to 0 bases and at J to 1 base, leaving 0 bases not matched to a gene.

The V call is TRBV6-5, the J call TRBJ2-7; 9 bases are a match to TRBD1. The CDR3 totals 14 residues. Germline-derived CDR1 and CDR2 are MNHEY and SVGAGI. V dropped 7 bases and J dropped 7; count of bases not matched to a gene: 11. CDR3 residues: CASIVEQGAREQYF. Written as DNA, the CDR3 is TGTGCCAGCATAGTAGAACAGGGGGCGCGAGAGCAGTACTTC.

The V gene is TRBV10-3, the J gene TRBJ2-1; 12 bases align to TRBD2. Germline V lookup: CDR1 ENHRY, CDR2 SYGVKD. Trimming at V came to 6 bases and at J to 5 bases, leaving 2 bases not matched to a gene. The CDR3 is 14 amino acids. The CDR3, as DNA: TGTGCCATCAGAAGGACTAGCGGGGACAATGAGCAGTTCTTC. Encoded protein: CAIRRTSGDNEQFF.